The 16 T cell receptor beta chains listed next were all sequenced from one sample in a study of T cells after yellow fever vaccination. TCRdb processed the 5' RACE reads anew with MiXCR; each CDR3 protein has one entry. This sample has around 120,000 distinct CDR3 sequences, with nearly 15% found just once. The sample here was CD8+ T cells sorted from PBMCs, taken 5 days after the yellow fever booster vaccination. Receptors originate from a man aged 18 to 29 who received the YFV17D yellow fever vaccine.

The rearrangement links TRBV4-2 to TRBJ2-2; 9 nucleotides match TRBD2. Per the germline V gene, CDR1 is LGHNA and CDR2 is YNFKEQ. The CDR3 is 16 amino acids. The J segment lost 5 bases and the V segment lost 0 bases, leaving 4 bases of the junction unmatched. The CDR3 protein is CASSQDARGGTGELFF. In DNA, the CDR3 is TGTGCCAGCAGCCAAGATGCGCGGGGGGGGACCGGGGAGCTGTTTTTT.

The chain employs TRBV9 and TRBJ2-5; weak D call: TRBD2 (6 bases). V was clipped by 0 bases and J by 3 bases, with 15 bases between them. The CDR3 length is 16 residues. CDR1 and CDR2 (germline): SGDLS, YYNGEE. For the CDR3, the DNA is TGTGCCAGCAGCGTAGATCCAGGGCCGGGGGAAGAGACCCAGTACTTC. Translation gives CASSVDPGPGEETQYF.

The CDR3 DNA reads TGCGCCAGCAGACAGGGTTGGAATTCACCCCTCCACTTT. This gives the protein CASRQGWNSPLHF. The chain uses TRBV5-1 and TRBJ1-6; perhaps TRBD1 as D (6 bases). Germline V CDR1 and CDR2: SGHRS, YFSETQ. V was shortened by 5 bases and J by 7 bases, with 10 bases between the two germline ends. The CDR3 runs 13 residues.

This sequence joins TRBV6-5 and TRBJ2-1; D is perhaps TRBD2 (6 bases). The germline CDR1 and CDR2 sequences are MNHEY and SVGAGI. The CDR3 is 13 residues long. Trimming pared 5 bases from V and 7 bases from J, leaving 12 bases between. CDR3 bases: TGTGCCAGCAGTCCCGGCGGGACGAATGAGCAGTTCTTC. Amino acid sequence: CASSPGGTNEQFF.

This clonotype was seen a few times. The chain has TRBV21-1 and TRBJ2-3; the D call TRBD2 from the table was never checked on the DNA. TRBV21-1 is noted as a pseudogene. This CDR3 has 12 residues. CDR3 in amino acids: CAGVVSTDTQYF. DNA for the CDR3: TGTGCCGGAGTAGTCAGCACAGATACGCAGTATTTT.

This clonotype was picked up many times. V gene TRBV12-3 or TRBV12-4 combines with J gene TRBJ2-3; 9 bases are a match to TRBD2. The CDR3 has 15 amino acids. V dropped 3 bases and J dropped 6; count of bases not matched to a gene: 7. The CDR3 region is CASSLGGGVSDTQYF. CDR3 DNA sequence: TGTGCCAGCAGTTTGGGCGGGGGGGTTTCGGATACGCAGTATTTT.

In this sample, this clonotype turned up many times. The chain carries TRBV6-2 or TRBV6-3 and TRBJ2-3, with D maybe TRBD1 (5 bases). The CDR3 is made up of 13 amino acids. Trimming stripped 4 bases from V and 4 bases from J, with 9 bases between. Germline CDR1 is MNHEY and CDR2 is SVGEGT. The CDR3, as DNA: TGTGCCAGCAGTTCCTCCAGGGCAGATACGCAGTATTTT. This codes for CASSSSRADTQYF.

This chain joins TRBV19 and TRBJ2-1; D not resolved. CDR1 is LNHDA, CDR2 SQIVND, per germline (reference sequence). Trimming took 3 bases from V and 4 from J, leaving 7 bases between them. The CDR3 length is 13 residues. CDR3 sequence reads: CASSMQVYNEQFF. CDR3 sequence (DNA): TGTGCCAGTAGTATGCAGGTTTACAATGAGCAGTTCTTC.

The sample holds a few counts of this clonotype. This sequence joins TRBV4-1 and TRBJ2-1, with no clear D. The CDR3 totals 13 residues. Germline-derived CDR1 and CDR2 are MGHRA and YSYEKL. V lost 1 base, J lost 7 bases, and 8 bases lay in between. For the CDR3, the DNA is TGCGCCAGCAGCCAAGCGAACAGTAATGAGCAGTTCTTC. It is translated as CASSQANSNEQFF.

The V call is TRBV20-1, the J call TRBJ2-1, with D perhaps TRBD2 (5 bases). The length of the CDR3 is 14 residues. With 5 bases removed from V and 6 bases from J, the gap between germline ends came to 17 bases. Germline-derived CDR1 and CDR2 are DFQATT and SNEGSKA (reference sequence). The CDR3 sequence: CSAVPLGLGNEQFF. CDR3 DNA: TGCAGTGCTGTTCCACTAGGATTAGGCAATGAGCAGTTCTTC.

This sequence joins TRBV12-3 or TRBV12-4 and TRBJ2-1; 8 bases match TRBD2. The CDR3 contains 11 residues. Germline trimming cut 7 bases from V and 10 bases from J; bases unmatched to any gene: 3. The CDR3 region is CASTLAGEQFF. Written as DNA, the CDR3 is TGTGCCAGCACCTTAGCGGGGGAGCAGTTCTTC.

This clonotype was counted a few times. The V call is TRBV4-1, the J call TRBJ1-1; D not certain. V dropped 1 base and J dropped 5 bases, with 8 bases sitting between them. CDR1 MGHRA and CDR2 YSYEKL come from the germline V gene. There are 13 residues in the CDR3. This CDR3 is CASSQGGRTEAFF. The CDR3 region has the DNA TGCGCCAGCAGCCAAGGGGGAAGGACTGAAGCTTTCTTT.

This clonotype has more than one count but fewer than ten. The rearrangement joins TRBV7-9 to TRBJ2-2; no firm D call. With 4 bases removed from V and 4 bases from J, the gap between germline ends came to 4 bases. Germline V CDR1 and CDR2: SEHNR, FQNEAQ (reference sequence). This CDR3 comprises 12 residues. CDR3 sequence: CASSSVTGELFF. CDR3 bases: TGTGCCAGCAGCTCTGTCACCGGGGAGCTGTTTTTT.

This clonotype was seen at least ten times. The J gene is TRBJ2-1, the V gene TRBV29-1; maybe TRBD1 (6 bases). The germline CDR1 and CDR2 sequences are SQVTM and ANQGSEA. The CDR3 covers 14 residues. V lost 7 bases and J 4 bases, leaving 17 bases between the germline ends. CDR3 loop: CSARPGTLYNEQFF. CDR3 DNA: TGCAGCGCCAGACCCGGGACACTGTACAATGAGCAGTTCTTC.

This clonotype appeared a few times. The rearrangement joins TRBV4-1 to TRBJ1-5; D is ambiguous. Germline CDR1 reads MGHRA; CDR2 reads YSYEKL. The CDR3 is 16 amino acids. V was clipped by 0 bases and J by 1 base, with 10 bases between them. CDR3 region: CASSQDPGISNQPQHF. The CDR3 coding sequence is TGCGCCAGCAGCCAAGATCCCGGAATAAGCAATCAGCCCCAGCATTTT.

V gene TRBV12-3 or TRBV12-4 combines with J gene TRBJ2-7; D is undetermined. The CDR3 totals 12 residues. Trimming removed 2 bases at V and 5 bases at J, with 7 bases between. CDR3 amino acids: CASSLNGDEQYF. CDR3 sequence (DNA): TGTGCCAGCAGTTTAAATGGAGACGAGCAGTACTTC.